This record looks at one TCR beta chain sequence and its context. Its target is not known. These data originate in a study of beta chain features in type 1 diabetes. Study-wide points: Significant though moderate, a shortening of TCRB CDR3s appeared in all four CD4+ subsets of Type 1 diabetes patients.

On average, the one heparinised blood draw given by each donor was approximately 100 mL. The investigators reverse transcribed all of the isolated RNA, so they sequenced expressed TCRB transcripts. Data came from immunoSEQ multiplex PCR; TCRdb stores just in-frame clones and leaves some out. The table has roughly 730,000 clones, 10% to 15% seen once; the top ten hold approximately 0.021%. The sample comprised naive CD4+ T cells from blood. The clonotype comes from a man in his late teens or twenties with type 1 diabetes.

The DNA of the CDR3 is TGTGCCAGCAGCTTAGCGCCCCGTTTAACTAATGAAAAACTGTTTTTT. As protein: CASSLAPRLTNEKLFF. The V and J genes are TRBV7-6 and TRBJ1-4; D unresolved. Trimming pared 0 bases from V and 1 base from J, leaving 9 bases between. This CDR3 region has 16 residues. Germline V lookup: CDR1 SGHVS, CDR2 FNYEAQ.